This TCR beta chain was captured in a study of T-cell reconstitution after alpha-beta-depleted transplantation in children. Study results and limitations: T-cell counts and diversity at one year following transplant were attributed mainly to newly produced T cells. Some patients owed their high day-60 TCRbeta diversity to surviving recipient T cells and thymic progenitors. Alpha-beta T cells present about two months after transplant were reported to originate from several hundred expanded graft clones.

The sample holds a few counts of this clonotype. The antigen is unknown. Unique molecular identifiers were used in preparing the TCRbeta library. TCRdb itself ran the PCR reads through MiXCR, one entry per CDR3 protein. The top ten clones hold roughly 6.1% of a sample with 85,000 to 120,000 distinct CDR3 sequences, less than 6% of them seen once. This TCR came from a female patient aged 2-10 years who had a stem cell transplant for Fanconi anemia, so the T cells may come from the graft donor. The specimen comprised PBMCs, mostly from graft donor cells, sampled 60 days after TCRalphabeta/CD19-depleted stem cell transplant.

In DNA form, the CDR3 reads TGTGCCAGCAGTTCCCAAGCATGGGACAGGGCGGCGTTGACCCGTGAAGCTTTCTTT. This gives the protein CASSSQAWDRAALTREAFF. The rearrangement joins TRBV28 to TRBJ1-1, with 9 bases fitting TRBD1. This CDR3 comprises 19 residues. Germline assignment: CDR1 MDHEN and CDR2 SYDVKM. V shed 4 bases, J shed 7 bases, and the junction held 22 bases outside the gene matches.